This T cell receptor (beta chain) is drawn from a study of T cells of healthy individuals. MiXCR, applied by TCRdb to the 5' RACE reads, yields one record per CDR3 protein. This table has about 96,000 distinct CDR3 sequences, 17% appearing once. The TCR was taken from a human donor in good health.

The CDR3 DNA follows: TGCAGTGCTAGAGCGGTGAGTGAGCCCCAGCATTTT. This sequence encodes CSARAVSEPQHF. The chain combines TRBV20-1 with TRBJ1-5, with D uncertain. Germline V gene sequence: CDR1 DFQATT, CDR2 SNEGSKA (reference sequence). The CDR3 spans 12 residues. The V end was cut by 1 base, the J end by 8 bases, with 9 bases between.